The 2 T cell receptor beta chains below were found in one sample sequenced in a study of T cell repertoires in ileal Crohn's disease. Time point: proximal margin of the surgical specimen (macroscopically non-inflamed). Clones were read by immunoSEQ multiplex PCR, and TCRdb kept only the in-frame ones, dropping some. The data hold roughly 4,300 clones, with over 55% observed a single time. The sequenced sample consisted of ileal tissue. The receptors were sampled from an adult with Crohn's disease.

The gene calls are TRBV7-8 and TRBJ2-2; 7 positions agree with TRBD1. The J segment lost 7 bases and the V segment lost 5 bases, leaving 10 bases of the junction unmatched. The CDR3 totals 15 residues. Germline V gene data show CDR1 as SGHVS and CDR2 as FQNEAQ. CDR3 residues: CASSIRTGSGGELFF. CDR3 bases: TGTGCCAGCAGCATACGGACAGGAAGTGGCGGGGAGCTGTTTTTT.

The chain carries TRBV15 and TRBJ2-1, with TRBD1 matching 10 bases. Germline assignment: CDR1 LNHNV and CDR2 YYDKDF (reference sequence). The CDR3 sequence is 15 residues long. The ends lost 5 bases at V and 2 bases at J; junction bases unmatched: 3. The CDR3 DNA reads TGTGCCACCAGCGCCGGGACAGGGGCCTACAATGAGCAGTTCTTC. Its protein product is CATSAGTGAYNEQFF.